The source of this T cell receptor (beta chain) is a study of cytomegalovirus exposure and HLA in healthy donors. Study results and caveats: Certain sequence variants were highly shared and formed a cluster, and this cluster was likely a sequencing artifact.

The study ran its PCR with 60 Vbeta and 13 Jbeta primers. Repertoires were generated with immunoSEQ multiplex PCR, while TCRdb's copy carries only in-frame clones and drops some. The sample has over 50,000 clones; approximately 74% are singletons. In this sample, this clone turned up once. The antigen is unknown. The origin of this receptor is a man in his forties in good health and CMV-seropositive. The sequencing sample was made of PBMCs.

The CDR3 protein is CASSPRQGSYEQYF. CDR3 sequence (DNA): TGTGCCAGCAGCCCTCGACAGGGCTCCTACGAGCAGTACTTC. The gene calls are TRBV5-4 and TRBJ2-7; TRBD1 aligns across 7 bases. After removal of 4 bases from V and 0 bases from J, the junction contained 4 bases not matched to a gene. There are 14 residues in the CDR3. The germline CDR1 and CDR2 sequences are SGHNT and YYREEE (reference sequence).